Described below is a single TCR beta chain sequence and its context. The antigen is not known. Trimming stripped 7 bases from V and 1 base from J, with 11 bases between. Germline CDR1 LNHDA, CDR2 SQIVND (reference sequence). The CDR3 has 14 residues. TCRdb keeps only in-frame clones here, not all; method: immunoSEQ multiplex PCR. There are 20,000 to 30,000 clones in the sample; approximately 89% occur only once, and around 5.2% lies in the top ten. The sample is drawn from a study of lymphopenia after photon versus proton radiotherapy. Findings of the study overall: After lymphocyte nadir, photon-treated repertoires showed oligoclonal expansion, especially CD8+ Temra. Proton therapy kept repertoires fairly stable, unlike photons, which gained effector/memory cells. Authors raise, but do not show, better survival with proton therapy.

Sequences were derived from peripheral blood, sampled from a patient treated with photon-based radiotherapy. The TCR comes from a man aged 25 to 40 with gastric cancer. The chain couples TRBV19 to TRBJ1-5; a possible D gene is TRBD1 (5 bases). CDR3: CASMGLESNQPQHF. The CDR3 coding sequence is TGTGCCAGTATGGGGCTAGAGAGCAATCAGCCCCAGCATTTT. The complete variable domain, with remaining parts taken from reference TRBV19 and TRBJ1-5, reads DGGITQSPKYLFRKEGQNVTLSCEQNLNHDAMYWYRQDPGQGLRLIYYSQIVNDFQKGDIAEGYSVSREKKESFPLTVTSAQKNPTAFYLCASMGLESNQPQHFGDGTRLSIL.